These T cell receptor beta chains were read from a single sample in a study of blood T cell repertoires in COVID-19. Using immunoSEQ multiplex PCR, the repertoire was profiled, and TCRdb retains in-frame clones only, with some absent. The top ten hold approximately 15% of the sample, which has about 100,000 clones, roughly nine tenths seen once. The sequencing sample was made of peripheral blood. These receptors came from a man in his forties or fifties with acute or convalescent COVID-19. The CDR3 runs from the conserved cysteine through the conserved F or W. A D gene is named only where the DNA matches it firmly. Expanded clones get a size class; other rows say once, few or many, or leave the size out.

TRBJ2-3 TRBV27 - - 13 TGTGCCAGCAGCCAGATAGCTGCAGATACGCAGTATTTT CASSQIAADTQYF
TRBJ1-4 TRBV5-4 - TRBD1 14 TGTGCCAGCAGCATCGGACAGGTTAATGAAAAACTGTTTTTT CASSIGQVNEKLFF
TRBJ2-3 TRBV7-2 - TRBD2 15 TGTGCCAGCAGCTCGTCCAGCGGGGGGGCGAATACGCAGTATTTT CASSSSSGGANTQYF
TRBJ2-5 TRBV7-2 - TRBD2 15 TGTGCCAGCAGCTTACAGCGGGGGGGCAGGGAGACCCAGTACTTC CASSLQRGGRETQYF
TRBJ2-7 TRBV7-6 - TRBD1 15 TGTGCCAGCAGCCCGTGGGCGGGACAGGCCTACGAGCAGTACTTC CASSPWAGQAYEQYF
TRBJ1-2 TRBV7-2 - - 14 TGTGCCAGCAGCTTAGTCGCGGGGGCTGGAGGCTACACCTTC CASSLVAGAGGYTF
TRBJ1-5 TRBV6-2/TRBV6-3 few - 16 TGTGCCAGCAGTTACTCGGGGGCGCTTAGCAATCAGCCCCAGCATTTT CASSYSGALSNQPQHF
TRBJ2-7 TRBV7-8 - TRBD2 15 TGTGCCAGCAGCGGAGACGGGACTAGGATCTACGAGCAGTACTTC CASSGDGTRIYEQYF
TRBJ2-7 TRBV9 - TRBD1 16 TGTGCCAGCAGCGCAGTAGGGGGGACAGGGGCCTACGAGCAGTACTTC CASSAVGGTGAYEQYF
TRBJ2-3 TRBV9 - - 15 TGTGCCAGCAGCGCAGGTGGAGGACTCACAGATACGCAGTATTTT CASSAGGGLTDTQYF
TRBJ1-5 TRBV7-2 - - 14 TGTGCCAGCAGCTCAGGACTTAGCAATCAGCCCCAGCATTTT CASSSGLSNQPQHF
TRBJ2-7 TRBV6-5 once TRBD2 16 TGTGCCAGCAGTTCTAGGACTAGCGGGGGGAAAGGCGAGCAGTACTTC CASSSRTSGGKGEQYF
TRBJ1-6 TRBV18 - TRBD1 14 TGTGCCAGCTCACCGGACAGGCTGGGTTCACCCCTCCACTTT CASSPDRLGSPLHF
TRBJ1-4 TRBV2 - - 20 TGTGCCAGCACTGAGCAGGTTCGACCGAGATTTCAGGGAACTAATGAAAAACTGTTTTTT CASTEQVRPRFQGTNEKLFF
TRBJ2-3 TRBV5-1 - TRBD2 17 TGCGCCAGCAGCTCCGGGACTAGCGGGGGGGCAACAGATACGCAGTATTTT CASSSGTSGGATDTQYF
TRBJ2-1 TRBV7-9 - TRBD2 17 TGTGCCAGCAGCTCACAGACTAGCGGTATATCAGTAAATGAGCAGTTCTTC CASSSQTSGISVNEQFF
TRBJ2-5 TRBV11-2 - - 15 TGTGCCAGCAGCTTAGGCGGGTCCTACCAAGAGACCCAGTACTTC CASSLGGSYQETQYF
TRBJ1-1 TRBV11-2 - - 14 TGTGCCAGCACCGAGTCCCGGGGGAACACTGAAGCTTTCTTT CASTESRGNTEAFF
TRBJ2-7 TRBV18 - TRBD1 14 TGTGCCAGCTCACCCGGGACAGGGGGCCACGAGCAGTACTTC CASSPGTGGHEQYF
TRBJ2-5 TRBV6-5 - - 14 TGTGCCAGCAGTTATAGGACAGCACAAGAGACCCAGTACTTC CASSYRTAQETQYF
TRBJ1-5 TRBV28 - - 13 TGTGCCAGCAGTTTACAGGTTAATCAGCCCCAGCATTTT CASSLQVNQPQHF
TRBJ2-7 TRBV5-1 - - 14 TGCGCCAGCAGCTTGGATACGGGTAACTACGAGCAGTACTTC CASSLDTGNYEQYF
TRBJ2-2 TRBV6-5 - TRBD1 15 TGTGCCAGCAGCCCCGACAGGGGCTCCACCGGGGAGCTGTTTTTT CASSPDRGSTGELFF
TRBJ2-7 TRBV6-2/TRBV6-3 - - 14 TGTGCCAGCAGTTACTCAACTAACTCCTACGAGCAGTACTTC CASSYSTNSYEQYF
TRBJ1-5 TRBV19 - - 15 TGTGCCAGTAGTAAGGGGGGGCAGATCTATCAGCCCCAGCATTTT CASSKGGQIYQPQHF
TRBJ2-3 TRBV19 - TRBD1 16 TGTGCCAGTAGTATTTCCAGGACAGGGGCGGCAGATACGCAGTATTTT CASSISRTGAADTQYF
TRBJ2-7 TRBV25-1 once TRBD2 15 TGTGCCAGCAGTGAATCTTTGGGACTAGGATACGAGCAGTACTTC CASSESLGLGYEQYF
TRBJ1-4 TRBV7-9 - TRBD1 14 TGTGCCAGCAGCTCGACAGGGTTTGATGAAAAACTGTTTTTT CASSSTGFDEKLFF